Below, 16 T cell receptor beta chains from the same sample are listed, as sequenced in a study of PD-L1 blockade in urothelial cancer. Sequencing used immunoSEQ multiplex PCR; TCRdb keeps in-frame clones, though not all of them. The table lists some 48,000 clones, 65% to 85% of them singletons, with over 8.5% in the top ten. The time point: peripheral blood 6 weeks after treatment start. The source was PBMCs, collected around atezolizumab (anti-PD-L1) treatment. Every receptor here comes from a man between 65 and 85 years old with urothelial cancer.

This clone has a single count. This sequence joins TRBV6-4 and TRBJ2-3; 10 positions agree with TRBD2. J lost 1 base, V lost 8 bases, and 15 bases had no gene match. Looked up from germline, CDR1 is MRHNA and CDR2 is SNTAGT. The CDR3 length is 18 residues. Here the CDR3 reads CASVDGLAGVEGTDTQYF. The CDR3 region has the DNA TGTGCCAGCGTCGACGGTCTAGCGGGAGTCGAGGGCACAGATACGCAGTATTTT.

The V and J genes are TRBV6-4 and TRBJ2-7; 7 positions match TRBD2. There are 15 residues in the CDR3. J lost 1 base, V lost 5 bases, and 8 bases had no gene match. Germline assignment: CDR1 MRHNA and CDR2 SNTAGT. This CDR3 is CASSTESGNSYEQYF. The DNA for the CDR3 is TGTGCCAGCAGTACGGAGAGCGGGAATTCCTACGAGCAGTACTTC.

The chain is built from TRBV5-4 and TRBJ1-5, with D possibly being TRBD1 (6 bases). Trimming cost V 4 bases and J 6 bases, with 20 bases left between them. Germline V gene lookup returns CDR1 SGHNT and CDR2 YYREEE (reference sequence). The CDR3 consists of 16 residues. The CDR3 loop reads CASSRGGEVAAQPQHF. The CDR3 bases are TGTGCCAGCAGCAGAGGGGGGGAGGTGGCGGCTCAGCCCCAGCATTTT.

V is TRBV11-3 and J is TRBJ2-1; TRBD2 agrees at 9 bases. The CDR3 consists of 17 residues. Looked up from germline, CDR1 is SGHNT and CDR2 is YENEEA. The trim removed 1 base at V and 8 bases at J, leaving 12 bases unmatched. The CDR3 region is CASSLGVGTSPTDEQFF. CDR3 sequence (DNA): TGTGCCAGCAGCTTAGGGGTGGGGACTAGCCCTACGGATGAGCAGTTCTTC.

This sequence joins TRBV29-1 and TRBJ2-2; D unclear. The CDR3 covers 13 residues. Germline values: CDR1 SQVTM, CDR2 ANQGSEA. The V gene lost 4 bases and the J gene lost 5 bases, with 11 bases spanning the gap. As DNA, the CDR3 is TGCAGCGTTGCTCGTCAGTCGACCGGGGAGCTGTTTTTT. Translating gives CSVARQSTGELFF.

The J gene is TRBJ2-1, the V gene TRBV19; a possible D gene is TRBD2 (6 bases). Germline loops: CDR1 LNHDA, CDR2 SQIVND (reference sequence). Deletions cut 6 bases from V and 4 bases from J, with 19 bases between. The CDR3 length is 16 residues. CDR3 residues: CASSPIGAGGYNEQFF. The CDR3 DNA reads TGTGCCAGTAGCCCTATCGGGGCCGGGGGATACAATGAGCAGTTCTTC. The full variable domain, with the rest looked up from reference TRBV19 and TRBJ2-1, is DGGITQSPKYLFRKEGQNVTLSCEQNLNHDAMYWYRQDPGQGLRLIYYSQIVNDFQKGDIAEGYSVSREKKESFPLTVTSAQKNPTAFYLCASSPIGAGGYNEQFFGPGTRLTVL.

The genes are TRBV28 and TRBJ2-7, with 10 bases matching TRBD1. This CDR3 is 15 amino acids long. Germline V gene lookup returns CDR1 MDHEN and CDR2 SYDVKM. With 2 bases clipped from V and 7 bases from J, the junction kept 8 bases outside the gene matches. CDR3 DNA sequence: TGTGCCAGCAGTTTAACCGGGACAGGGGACCTGGAGCAGTACTTC. The encoded protein is CASSLTGTGDLEQYF.

The chain uses TRBV5-8 and TRBJ1-2, with D possibly TRBD1 on 6 matching bases. Germline V gene lookup returns CDR1 SGHTS and CDR2 YDEGEE. V gave up 7 bases and J gave up 2 bases, with 9 bases separating them. This CDR3 comprises 12 residues. Here the CDR3 DNA reads TGTGCCAGCGCAGACAGGAACTATGGCTACACCTTC. It is translated as CASADRNYGYTF.

The chain recombines TRBV11-2 with TRBJ2-2; 11 nucleotides align to TRBD2. This CDR3 comprises 15 residues. CDR1 SGHAT and CDR2 FQNNGV come from the germline V gene. Unmatched junction bases numbered 4, after V lost 5 bases and J lost 5 bases. The CDR3 DNA follows: TGTGCCAGCAGCGCAACTAGCGGGAGTACCGGGGAGCTGTTTTTT. Protein sequence: CASSATSGSTGELFF.

The rearrangement joins TRBV19 to TRBJ2-2; D remains ambiguous. Germline CDR1 reads LNHDA; CDR2 reads SQIVND (reference sequence). Trimming took 3 bases from V and 1 from J, leaving 6 bases between them. The CDR3 runs to 14 residues. The CDR3 is CASSIQMNTGELFF. The CDR3 bases are TGTGCCAGTAGTATCCAGATGAACACCGGGGAGCTGTTTTTT.

This chain links TRBV7-2 with TRBJ1-1; D is uncertain. The V and J ends lost 0 bases and 6 bases respectively, with 8 bases between them. The CDR3 is made up of 13 amino acids. The germline V gene has CDR1 SGHTA and CDR2 FQGNSA. The CDR3 spells CASSLADWSEAFF. CDR3 DNA: TGTGCCAGCAGCTTAGCGGACTGGTCTGAAGCTTTCTTT. The variable domain in full, with the rest retrieved from reference TRBV7-2 and TRBJ1-1, is GAGVSQSPSNKVTEKGKDVELRCDPISGHTALYWYRQSLGQGLEFLIYFQGNSAPDKSGLPSDRFSAERTGGSVSTLTIQRTQQEDSAVYLCASSLADWSEAFFGQGTRLTVV.

The chain links TRBV30 to TRBJ2-1; possible D gene TRBD2, 5 bases. The CDR3 totals 11 residues. With 8 bases removed from V and 8 bases from J, the gap between germline ends came to 13 bases. The germline V gene encodes CDR1 GTSNPN and CDR2 SVGIG (reference sequence). The CDR3 loop reads CAVMLRDEQFF. Written as DNA, the CDR3 is TGTGCCGTTATGCTGAGGGATGAGCAGTTCTTC.

The rearrangement joins TRBV19 to TRBJ1-5, with D hard to call. There are 15 residues in the CDR3. Trimming removed 7 bases from V and 5 bases from J, with 18 bases in between. Germline V CDR1 and CDR2: LNHDA, SQIVND (reference sequence). CDR3 region: CASTIASGNHQPQHF. The CDR3 DNA reads TGTGCCAGTACGATAGCCTCGGGTAATCATCAGCCCCAGCATTTT.

This chain connects TRBV18 to TRBJ1-3; TRBD1 aligns across 7 bases. The CDR3 is 15 residues long. Germline lookup yields CDR1 KGHSH and CDR2 LQKENI. Trimming at V came to 3 bases and at J to 4 bases, leaving 6 bases not matched to a gene. The CDR3 region is CASSPLQGSGNTIYF. The CDR3 region has the DNA TGTGCCAGCTCACCCCTACAGGGGTCCGGAAACACCATATATTTT.

CDR3 in DNA: TGCGCCAGCAGTTCGCAACTAGCGGGAGTATTGTATTTT. Amino acid sequence: CASSSQLAGVLYF. The chain links TRBV10-1 to TRBJ2-3, with 11 bases matching TRBD2. From germline, CDR1 is WNHNN and CDR2 SYGVQD (reference sequence). The CDR3 is 13 amino acids. The V and J ends lost 5 bases and 14 bases, in that order; junction bases with no gene match: 9.

The rearrangement links TRBV10-2 to TRBJ2-7, with TRBD2 matching 7 bases. This CDR3 has 15 amino acids. Germline loops: CDR1 WSHSY, CDR2 SAAADI. The V and J ends lost 2 bases and 2 bases, in that order; junction bases with no gene match: 6. CDR3 DNA sequence: TGCGCCAGCAGTGAGAATGGACTAGAGACCTACGAGCAGTACTTC. Protein product: CASSENGLETYEQYF.